A single sample is the source of the 10 T cell receptor beta chains below, sequenced in a study of cytomegalovirus exposure and HLA in healthy donors. The PCR used 60 Vbeta and 13 Jbeta primers. Sequenced by immunoSEQ multiplex PCR; TCRdb stores in-frame clones only, minus some. The specimen's table records just over 150,000 clones. The sequenced sample consisted of PBMCs. Receptor source: a man aged 30 to 45 in good health and CMV-seronegative.

The chain is built from TRBV5-1 and TRBJ2-7; the D gene is possibly TRBD1 (6 bases). The ends were cut back, 4 bases at V and 3 bases at J, with 11 bases in the middle. The CDR3 loop spans 13 amino acids. The germline gives CDR1 SGHRS, CDR2 YFSETQ. Written as DNA, the CDR3 is TGCGCCAGCAGCACCGGACAGAACTACGAGCAGTACTTC. Its protein is CASSTGQNYEQYF. Full variable domain (rest looked up from reference TRBV5-1 and TRBJ2-7): KAGVTQTPRYLIKTRGQQVTLSCSPISGHRSVSWYQQTPGQGLQFLFEYFSETQRNKGNFPGRFSGRQFSNSRSEMNVSTLELGDSALYLCASSTGQNYEQYFGPGTRLTVT.

The V call is TRBV7-9, the J call TRBJ2-7; D not certain. The V end was cut by 5 bases, the J end by 1 base, with 12 bases between. CDR1 and CDR2 (germline): SEHNR, FQNEAQ (reference sequence). The CDR3 has 14 amino acids. The CDR3 loop is CASSKMAESYEQYF. CDR3 DNA: TGTGCCAGCAGCAAAATGGCAGAATCCTACGAGCAGTACTTC.

Here the CDR3 reads CASSLVVQGTEAFF. As DNA, the CDR3 is TGTGCCAGCAGCTTAGTTGTGCAGGGTACCGAAGCTTTCTTT. This chain links TRBV7-6 with TRBJ1-1; a possible D gene is TRBD1 (5 bases). V was clipped by 1 base and J by 8 bases, with 14 bases between them. CDR3 length equals 14 residues. Germline values: CDR1 SGHVS, CDR2 FNYEAQ.

The chain has TRBV29-1 and TRBJ1-2, with D hard to call. This CDR3 has 16 amino acids. Between the trimmed V and J ends, which lost 4 bases and 0 bases, there was a span of 18 bases. Germline assignment: CDR1 SQVTM and CDR2 ANQGSEA. CDR3 protein: CSVVLGQSSSNYGYTF. The CDR3 DNA reads as TGCAGCGTTGTGTTGGGCCAATCATCTTCTAACTATGGCTACACCTTC.

The CDR3, as DNA: TGTGCCACCTGGGGGAGAGCGGGAATCGTCGGGGAGCTGTTTTTT. Translated: CATWGRAGIVGELFF. This chain joins TRBV19 and TRBJ2-2, with TRBD2 identical over 7 bases. The germline CDR1 and CDR2 sequences are LNHDA and SQIVND (reference sequence). Trimming removed 10 bases from V and 7 bases from J; junction bases left unmatched: 15. The CDR3 spans 15 residues.

J is TRBJ2-2 and V is TRBV27; tentatively, D is TRBD1 (5 bases). The CDR3 sequence is 15 residues long. CDR1 is MNHEY, CDR2 SMNVEV, per germline (reference sequence). V was shortened by 7 bases and J by 0 bases, with 12 bases between the two germline ends. The CDR3 loop is CASTPDNANTGELFF. The CDR3 region has the DNA TGTGCCAGCACCCCGGACAACGCGAACACCGGGGAGCTGTTTTTT.

The chain links TRBV6-1 to TRBJ1-5; D uncertain. Per the germline V gene, CDR1 is MNHNS and CDR2 is SASEGT. The CDR3 runs to 14 residues. With 6 bases removed from V and 3 bases from J, the gap between germline ends came to 12 bases. In nucleotides, the CDR3 is TGTGCCAGCAGGGACTCCTTAAACAATCAGCCCCAGCATTTT. Protein sequence: CASRDSLNNQPQHF.

V usage is TRBV4-3 and J usage is TRBJ1-5; D not resolved. V lost 0 bases and J lost 7, with 10 bases in between. This CDR3 is built from 14 residues. Germline V lookup: CDR1 LGHNA, CDR2 YSLEER. The chain's CDR3 is CASSQDRYSQPQHF. For the CDR3, the DNA is TGCGCCAGCAGCCAAGATAGGTACAGCCAGCCCCAGCATTTT.

The chain employs TRBV29-1 and TRBJ2-7, with D unresolved. The CDR3 sequence is 11 residues long. Germline lookup yields CDR1 SQVTM and CDR2 ANQGSEA. V was shortened by 7 bases and J by 3 bases, with 10 bases between the two germline ends. The CDR3 protein is CSARESYEQYF. CDR3 bases: TGCAGCGCTCGCGAGAGCTACGAGCAGTACTTC.

The chain uses TRBV29-1 and TRBJ2-2; D gene uncertain. The CDR3 covers 12 residues. V lost 4 bases to trimming and J lost 6 bases, with 9 bases between them. Germline loops: CDR1 SQVTM, CDR2 ANQGSEA. The CDR3 region is CSVGPGAGELFF. The CDR3 DNA sequence: TGCAGCGTTGGACCGGGTGCCGGGGAGCTGTTTTTT.